This T cell receptor (beta chain) is drawn from a study of CD8 T cells in ankylosing spondylitis. Comment on this clonotype: Antigen specificity is unknown.

Notes on the study in general: Disease-associated clonotypes exhibited CD8+ identity and were relatively infrequent in peripheral blood. Reportedly, disease-linked clones are significantly enriched in ankylosing spondylitis patients' matched synovial fluid. It appeared that ankylosing spondylitis blood was characterized by a TCR beta motif of several highly homologous variants.

CDR1 is GTSNPN and CDR2 is SVGIG in the germline V gene (reference sequence). The CDR3 is made up of 14 amino acids. V dropped 4 bases and J dropped 5 bases, with 17 bases sitting between them. Quantitative barcoded 5'-RACE was used to prepare TCR beta libraries. TCRdb analysed the 5' RACE reads with MiXCR anew, one entry per CDR3 protein. This sample yields a few hundred thousand distinct CDR3 sequences, of which 6.5% to 10% are seen a single time; 14% to 15% belongs to the top ten. The TCR sequence derives from a male donor with ankylosing spondylitis. What was sequenced was blood, either unsorted or a sorted T cell fraction (not recorded which). V and J are TRBV30 and TRBJ2-5, with D possibly being TRBD2 (6 bases). The CDR3 bases are TGTGCCTGGAACGTCCCGGGAGTAAGGGAGACCCAGTACTTC. It is translated as CAWNVPGVRETQYF.